Below are 29 T cell receptor beta chains sequenced from a single sample in a study of blood T cell repertoires in COVID-19. Measured with immunoSEQ multiplex PCR; TCRdb has only the in-frame clones, and not every one. This table has about 300,000 clones, approximately 90% appearing once. The specimen was PBMCs or T cells enriched from blood (not recorded which). These receptors all come from a young man who had recovered from COVID-19.

This clone was seen only a few times. The gene calls are TRBV9 and TRBJ1-3; 7 bases map to TRBD1. Trimming cost V 4 bases and J 2 bases; bases outside gene matches: 6. The CDR3 spans 15 residues. CDR1 SGDLS and CDR2 YYNGEE come from the germline V gene. CDR3 residues: CASSIKTGTGNTIYF. The CDR3 DNA sequence: TGTGCCAGCAGCATCAAGACAGGGACTGGAAACACCATATATTTT.

J is TRBJ2-1 and V is TRBV29-1, with a possible D match to TRBD1 (7 bases). Germline CDR1 reads SQVTM; CDR2 reads ANQGSEA. Trimming left V 7 bases short and J 2 bases short, with 15 bases between. The CDR3 is 14 amino acids. CDR3: CSGSGGTAYNEQFF. CDR3 nucleotides: TGCAGCGGGTCGGGCGGGACAGCCTACAATGAGCAGTTCTTC.

The genes are TRBV18 and TRBJ2-5; 15 nucleotides agree with TRBD2. The CDR3 has 18 residues. The V gene end was trimmed by 5 bases and the J gene end by 2 bases; junction bases not matched to a gene: 9. Germline CDR1 KGHSH, CDR2 LQKENI. The CDR3 is CASSSGLAGGSLQETQYF. The CDR3 nucleotides read TGTGCCAGCTCATCGGGACTAGCGGGAGGCTCCCTTCAAGAGACCCAGTACTTC.

The chain carries TRBV24-1 and TRBJ1-4, with TRBD1 as a possible D gene (5 bases). This CDR3 comprises 14 residues. V lost 9 bases and J 8 bases, leaving 18 bases between the germline ends. Germline V gives CDR1 KGHDR, CDR2 SFDVKD. CDR3 bases: TGTGCCACCCCGGGGGGGACTGGTCGCGAAAAACTGTTTTTT. This sequence encodes CATPGGTGREKLFF.

The gene calls are TRBV20-1 and TRBJ1-2; D not resolved. The CDR3 is 11 amino acids. V dropped 6 bases and J dropped 2 bases, with 7 bases sitting between them. Germline CDR1 reads DFQATT; CDR2 reads SNEGSKA (reference sequence). The CDR3 DNA reads as TGCAGTGCAAACTCCAACTATGGCTACACCTTC. Translating gives CSANSNYGYTF.

This clone was seen at least ten times. The chain joins TRBV6-1 to TRBJ2-1, with 9 bases lining up with TRBD2. This CDR3 has 15 amino acids. The J segment lost 7 bases and the V segment lost 3 bases, leaving 7 bases of the junction unmatched. From germline, CDR1 is MNHNS and CDR2 SASEGT. CDR3 nucleotides: TGTGCCAGCAGTGAGATGCGGCTAGCGGGAAATGAGCAGTTCTTC. Amino acid sequence: CASSEMRLAGNEQFF.

The V call is TRBV19, the J call TRBJ1-5; D is unclear. V was cut by 1 base and J by 5 bases, with 9 bases left in between. CDR1 and CDR2 from the germline V gene are LNHDA and SQIVND (reference sequence). CDR3 length: 14 residues. The CDR3 here is CASSIAGLDQPQHF. In DNA, the CDR3 is TGTGCCAGTAGTATAGCGGGGTTAGATCAGCCCCAGCATTTT.

The chain carries TRBV5-4 and TRBJ2-1, with D possibly matching TRBD2 (5 bases). Trimming took 4 bases from V and 4 from J, leaving 15 bases between them. The CDR3 runs to 15 residues. Germline V gene lookup returns CDR1 SGHNT and CDR2 YYREEE (reference sequence). This CDR3 is CASSTGPPGYNEQFF. The CDR3 DNA sequence: TGTGCCAGCAGCACGGGCCCGCCGGGGTACAATGAGCAGTTCTTC.

The chain combines TRBV18 with TRBJ1-2; a possible D gene is TRBD1 (6 bases). In germline, CDR1 is KGHSH, CDR2 LQKENI. The V end was cut by 0 bases, the J end by 3 bases, with 11 bases between. The CDR3 covers 15 residues. The CDR3 sequence: CASSPPPGVDYGYTF. As DNA, the CDR3 is TGTGCCAGCTCACCACCGCCAGGGGTGGACTATGGCTACACCTTC. Supplemented by reference TRBV18 and TRBJ1-2, the full variable domain reads NAGVMQNPRHLVRRRGQEARLRCSPMKGHSHVYWYRQLPEEGLKFMVYLQKENIIDESGMPKERFSAEFPKEGPSILRIQQVVRGDSAAYFCASSPPPGVDYGYTFGSGTRLTVV.

The chain couples TRBV3-1 (or the pseudogene TRBV3-2) to TRBJ2-2; 14 nucleotides line up with TRBD2. V dropped 2 bases and J dropped 5; count of bases not matched to a gene: 7. CDR3 length: 18 amino acids. The germline V gene encodes CDR1 LGHDT and CDR2 YNNKEL (reference sequence). CDR3 loop: CASSQHRLAGGRTGELFF. The CDR3 DNA reads as TGTGCCAGCAGCCAACATCGACTAGCGGGAGGGAGGACCGGGGAGCTGTTTTTT.

The rearrangement joins TRBV23-1 to TRBJ1-5; D not resolved. TRBV23-1 is given ORF status, its function remaining uncertain. This CDR3 comprises 12 residues. V shed 7 bases and J shed 5 bases, with 9 bases lying between them. The CDR3 DNA sequence: TGCGCCAGCATCCCCGTCGATCAGCCCCAGCATTTT. Residues: CASIPVDQPQHF.

The chain is built from TRBV30 and TRBJ1-5; D gene ambiguous. Germline V gene lookup returns CDR1 GTSNPN and CDR2 SVGIG (reference sequence). Trimming removed 5 bases at V and 3 bases at J, with 8 bases between. The CDR3 extends over 12 amino acids. CDR3 sequence: CAWADTNQPQHF. CDR3 nucleotide sequence: TGTGCCTGGGCAGACACCAATCAGCCCCAGCATTTT.

V gene TRBV2 combines with J gene TRBJ1-4; 9 nucleotides agree with TRBD1. In germline, CDR1 is SNHLY, CDR2 FYNNEI. This CDR3 contains 14 residues. J was trimmed by 8 bases and V by 6 bases; bases with no gene match: 7. The CDR3 DNA reads as TGTGCCAGCAGGGGACCGGGACAGGGAGAAAAACTGTTTTTT. This translates into CASRGPGQGEKLFF.

The chain links TRBV18 to TRBJ1-6, with D possibly TRBD1 on 5 matching bases. The CDR3 consists of 17 residues. The ends were cut back, 3 bases at V and 10 bases at J, with 22 bases in the middle. Germline CDR1 KGHSH, CDR2 LQKENI. This CDR3 reads CASSPPARQSRGSPLHF. The DNA of the CDR3 is TGTGCCAGCTCACCCCCTGCCCGACAGTCCCGCGGATCACCCCTCCACTTT. The entire variable domain, with the rest obtained from reference TRBV18 and TRBJ1-6, is as follows: NAGVMQNPRHLVRRRGQEARLRCSPMKGHSHVYWYRQLPEEGLKFMVYLQKENIIDESGMPKERFSAEFPKEGPSILRIQQVVRGDSAAYFCASSPPARQSRGSPLHFGNGTRLTVT.

The chain joins TRBV6-5 to TRBJ1-2; possibly TRBD1 for D (6 bases). The V end lost 2 bases, the J end lost 0 bases, and 13 bases lay between the germline ends. Germline V CDR1 and CDR2: MNHEY, SVGAGI. This CDR3 has 16 amino acids. CDR3 protein: CASSYLQGTANYGYTF. The DNA of the CDR3 is TGTGCCAGCAGTTACCTCCAGGGGACCGCTAACTATGGCTACACCTTC.

The chain joins TRBV6-5 to TRBJ1-5; TRBD1 is a possible D gene (5 bases). The CDR3 loop spans 15 amino acids. Germline V gives CDR1 MNHEY, CDR2 SVGAGI. V gave up 2 bases and J gave up 3 bases, with 11 bases separating them. Written as DNA, the CDR3 is TGTGCCAGCAGTTACAGCCCAGGGAACAATCAGCCCCAGCATTTT. Encoded protein: CASSYSPGNNQPQHF.

The rearrangement uses TRBV6-2 or TRBV6-3 and TRBJ2-1; TRBD1 matches 7 bases. Germline CDR1 MNHEY, CDR2 SVGEGT. The V gene end was trimmed by 0 bases and the J gene end by 4 bases; junction bases not matched to a gene: 9. CDR3 length: 17 amino acids. The CDR3 spells CASSYSRSGTVYNEQFF. In DNA, the CDR3 is TGTGCCAGCAGTTACTCGAGGTCTGGGACAGTTTACAATGAGCAGTTCTTC.

The rearrangement joins TRBV7-2 to TRBJ1-1; 7 bases line up with TRBD1. Unmatched junction bases numbered 4, after V lost 5 bases and J lost 4 bases. Germline V lookup: CDR1 SGHTA, CDR2 FQGNSA. The CDR3 is 13 residues long. The CDR3 bases are TGTGCCAGCAGCCTATGGACAGGCACTGAAGCTTTCTTT. Its protein product is CASSLWTGTEAFF.

Comments on this clone: Other DNA sequences in this sample translate to the same CDR3. V is TRBV18 and J is TRBJ2-7; tentatively, D is TRBD1 (5 bases). The V end lost 0 bases, the J end lost 2 bases, and 8 bases lay between the germline ends. This CDR3 is built from 14 residues. Looked up from germline, CDR1 is KGHSH and CDR2 is LQKENI. This chain's CDR3 is CASSPPAGTYEQYF. The CDR3 region has the DNA TGTGCCAGCTCACCACCGGCAGGGACCTACGAGCAGTACTTC.

The chain links TRBV5-6 to TRBJ1-1; D is unresolved. The CDR3 extends over 11 amino acids. Per the germline V gene, CDR1 is SGHDT and CDR2 is YYEEEE. V was trimmed by 0 bases and J by 7 bases, leaving 4 bases between them. In nucleotides, the CDR3 is TGTGCCAGCAGCTTGGCCTATGAAGCTTTCTTT. It translates to CASSLAYEAFF.

The J gene is TRBJ1-6, the V gene TRBV7-9, with TRBD1 matching 9 bases. Germline trimming cut 7 bases from V and 9 bases from J; bases unmatched to any gene: 10. The CDR3 runs to 15 residues. Germline loops: CDR1 SEHNR, CDR2 FQNEAQ (reference sequence). The DNA for the CDR3 is TGTGCCAGCACTAAAGGGACAGGGACGGGTTCACCCCTCCACTTT. It is translated as CASTKGTGTGSPLHF.

The chain employs TRBV24-1 and TRBJ2-7; D unclear. Per the germline V gene, CDR1 is KGHDR and CDR2 is SFDVKD. V lost 6 bases and J 0 bases, leaving 8 bases between the germline ends. The CDR3 totals 13 residues. For the CDR3, the DNA is TGTGCCACCAGTTACACGGGCTCCTACGAGCAGTACTTC. It codes for CATSYTGSYEQYF.

The chain combines TRBV11-3 with TRBJ2-7; the match to TRBD2 covers 7 bases. CDR1 and CDR2 (germline): SGHNT, YENEEA. Trimming at V came to 0 bases and at J to 6 bases, leaving 5 bases not matched to a gene. The length of the CDR3 is 14 residues. The CDR3 region is CASSLEGGSSEQYF. In DNA, the CDR3 is TGTGCCAGCAGCTTAGAGGGGGGGTCGTCCGAGCAGTACTTC.

V and J are TRBV27 and TRBJ2-5; D might be TRBD2 (5 bases). Deletions cut 3 bases from V and 1 base from J, with 9 bases between. Germline-derived CDR1 and CDR2 are MNHEY and SMNVEV (reference sequence). This CDR3 contains 14 residues. The CDR3 DNA sequence: TGTGCCAGCAGTTTTCGGGGTACCCAAGAGACCCAGTACTTC. Its translation is CASSFRGTQETQYF.

The J gene is TRBJ2-7, the V gene TRBV6-5; a weak D match, TRBD1 (5 bases). The V gene lost 4 bases and the J gene lost 2 bases, with 15 bases spanning the gap. CDR1 MNHEY and CDR2 SVGAGI come from the germline V gene. CDR3 length equals 15 residues. The CDR3: CASSSWTRSAYEQYF. CDR3 DNA: TGTGCCAGCAGTTCATGGACAAGGAGTGCCTACGAGCAGTACTTC.

The chain combines TRBV2 with TRBJ2-5, with TRBD1 identical over 7 bases. The CDR3 consists of 15 residues. The trim removed 5 bases at V and 1 base at J, leaving 7 bases unmatched. In germline, CDR1 is SNHLY, CDR2 FYNNEI. In DNA, the CDR3 is TGTGCCAGCAGTATCGGGCAGGGGGTCCAAGAGACCCAGTACTTC. This encodes CASSIGQGVQETQYF. The variable domain in full, with the rest retrieved from reference TRBV2 and TRBJ2-5, is EPEVTQTPSHQVTQMGQEVILRCVPISNHLYFYWYRQILGQKVEFLVSFYNNEISEKSEIFDDQFSVERPDGSNFTLKIRSTKLEDSAMYFCASSIGQGVQETQYFGPGTRLLVL.

This chain connects TRBV4-2 to TRBJ2-1; 7 nucleotides agree with TRBD2. V shed 2 bases and J 1 base; nucleotides not matched to a gene: 23. The germline V gene has CDR1 LGHNA and CDR2 YNFKEQ. The CDR3 loop spans 22 amino acids. The CDR3 here is CASSQKTPPTSSTPYSYNEQFF. The DNA for the CDR3 is TGTGCCAGCAGCCAAAAGACTCCTCCGACTAGCTCAACTCCCTATTCCTACAATGAGCAGTTCTTC.

V is TRBV10-2 and J is TRBJ1-5, with a weak D call TRBD1 (6 bases). Germline V gives CDR1 WSHSY, CDR2 SAAADI. Trimming took off 3 bases at V and 2 bases at J, with 11 bases between the two ends. The CDR3 spans 15 residues. The CDR3 DNA reads as TGCGCCAGCAGTGATGGGGGCGGTGGCAATCAGCCCCAGCATTTT. As protein: CASSDGGGGNQPQHF.

The J gene is TRBJ1-3, the V gene TRBV3-1 (or the pseudogene TRBV3-2); TRBD1 aligns across 7 bases. The trim removed 3 bases at V and 3 bases at J, leaving 2 bases unmatched. Germline V gene lookup returns CDR1 LGHDT and CDR2 YNNKEL (reference sequence). The CDR3 runs 14 residues. CDR3 DNA sequence: TGTGCCAGCAGCCAGACAGGGTTTGGAAACACCATATATTTT. Amino acid sequence: CASSQTGFGNTIYF.